This T cell receptor (beta chain) was identified in a study of graft-versus-host responses after intestinal transplantation. Study at large: All recipients got anti-thymocyte globulin induction, then tacrolimus and steroids for approximately 3 years. Notes on the study in general: Detection of GvH clones occurred in recipient marrow, and some had their first appearance in ileum or blood.

A word on this clone: Antigen specificity is unknown.

Libraries were prepared by immunoSEQ multiplex PCR; TCRdb keeps only in-frame clonotypes and omits some of them. Among about 90,000 clones listed, around 90% were seen once. This receptor was taken from a human donor who was the organ donor for an intestinal transplant. This specimen consisted of unstimulated CD4+ T cells sorted from spleen or lymph node cells, obtained before transplant.

The DNA of the CDR3 is TGTGCCAGCAGCTCGACTAGCGGGAGTCGCAATGAGCAGTTCTTC. Its translation is CASSSTSGSRNEQFF. The V call is TRBV7-9, the J call TRBJ2-1, with 12 nucleotides matching TRBD2. The CDR3 consists of 15 residues. Germline CDR1 SEHNR, CDR2 FQNEAQ (reference sequence). V was clipped by 4 bases and J by 6 bases; unmatched bases: 4.